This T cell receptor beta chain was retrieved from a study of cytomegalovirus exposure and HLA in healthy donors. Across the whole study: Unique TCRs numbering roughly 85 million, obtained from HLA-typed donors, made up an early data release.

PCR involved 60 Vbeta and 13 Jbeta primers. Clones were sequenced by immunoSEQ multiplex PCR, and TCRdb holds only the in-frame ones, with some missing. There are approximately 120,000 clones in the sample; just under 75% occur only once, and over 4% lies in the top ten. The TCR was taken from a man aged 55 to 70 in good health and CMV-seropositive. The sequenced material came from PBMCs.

The DNA for the CDR3 is TGTGCCAGCAGCTTGGGGGAGTCGGATAATTCACCCCTCCACTTT. Translating gives CASSLGESDNSPLHF. The rearrangement joins TRBV5-6 to TRBJ1-6; D is unresolved. The CDR3 extends over 15 amino acids. Trimming stripped 0 bases from V and 5 bases from J, with 9 bases between. CDR1 and CDR2 (germline): SGHDT, YYEEEE.